A selection of T cell receptor beta chains follows, all from one sample in a study of blood T cell repertoires in COVID-19. Assay: immunoSEQ multiplex PCR; the TCRdb copy retains only in-frame clones and omits some. The data hold 130,000 or so clones, with about 88% observed a single time. Sequencing was performed on peripheral blood. The origin of the receptors is a woman of 80 years or more with acute or convalescent COVID-19. Both conserved end residues are part of each CDR3. A D gene is named only where the DNA matches it firmly. Rows may omit the clone size; those that give it use once, few, many or a size class.

clone_size j_call v_call d_call cdr3_aa cdr3_nt
few TRBJ2-4 TRBV15 - CATKRDETKNIQYF TGTGCCACGAAAAGAGATGAAACCAAAAACATTCAGTACTTC
- TRBJ2-5 TRBV4-1 TRBD2 CASSQDRSSGGAGETQYF TGCGCCAGCAGCCAAGATAGGAGTAGCGGGGGGGCAGGAGAGACCCAGTACTTC
- TRBJ1-4 TRBV7-2 - CASSLWRVRELFF TGTGCCAGCAGCTTATGGCGGGTCCGGGAACTGTTTTTT
- TRBJ2-5 TRBV18 TRBD1 CASSPDPTGAKETQYF TGTGCCAGCTCACCCGACCCTACAGGGGCCAAAGAGACCCAGTACTTC
- TRBJ2-2 TRBV24-1 TRBD1 CATSDPGQGGGELFF TGTGCCACCAGTGACCCGGGACAGGGGGGCGGGGAGCTGTTTTTT
- TRBJ1-3 TRBV5-6 - CASKGMGLSGNTIYF TGTGCCAGCAAGGGAATGGGGCTCTCTGGAAACACCATATATTTT
- TRBJ1-2 TRBV10-3 - CAISRDNSNYGYTF TGTGCCATCAGCCGGGACAACTCTAACTATGGCTACACCTTC
- TRBJ2-7 TRBV6-2/TRBV6-3 - CASSYSSPQGYEQYF TGTGCCAGCAGTTACTCGAGTCCACAGGGCTACGAGCAGTACTTC
- TRBJ2-5 TRBV7-2 TRBD2 CASSFSGGRETQYF TGTGCCAGCAGCTTTAGCGGGGGTCGGGAGACCCAGTACTTC
- TRBJ2-6 TRBV18 - CASSPFGTQTLRGGANVLTF TGTGCCAGCTCACCATTCGGGACACAAACCCTCAGAGGAGGGGCCAACGTCCTGACTTTC
few TRBJ2-7 TRBV21-1 - CASSRTESYEQYF TGTGCCAGCAGCCGGACAGAATCCTACGAGCAGTACTTC
- TRBJ1-2 TRBV20-1 - CSAPGHRTYTF TGCAGTGCTCCGGGACACAGGACGTACACCTTC